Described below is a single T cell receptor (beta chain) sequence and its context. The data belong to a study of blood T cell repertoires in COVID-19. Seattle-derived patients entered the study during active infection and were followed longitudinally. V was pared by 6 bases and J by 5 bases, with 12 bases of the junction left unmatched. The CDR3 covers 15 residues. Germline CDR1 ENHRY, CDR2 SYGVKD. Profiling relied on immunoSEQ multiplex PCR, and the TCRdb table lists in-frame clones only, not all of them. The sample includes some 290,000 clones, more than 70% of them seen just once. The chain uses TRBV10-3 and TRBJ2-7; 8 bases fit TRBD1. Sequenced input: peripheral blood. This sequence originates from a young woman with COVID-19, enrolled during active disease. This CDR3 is CAIRRPGQVAHEQYF. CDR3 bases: TGTGCCATCAGGAGACCGGGACAGGTCGCCCACGAGCAGTACTTC.